A selection of T cell receptor beta chains follows, all from one sample in a study of cytomegalovirus exposure and HLA in healthy donors. Sequenced by immunoSEQ multiplex PCR; TCRdb stores in-frame clones only, minus some. The table lists more than 110,000 clones, 75% to 80% of them singletons. Source material: PBMCs. These receptors all come from a male donor in good health and CMV-seronegative. CDR3s include the opening cysteine and the closing phenylalanine or tryptophan. The D gene is left open where the match is weak. Where a row states a size, it is once, few, many or the class of an expanded clone; other rows omit it.

abundance,v_gene,j_gene,d_gene,CDR3aa,CDR3nt
.,TRBV29-1,TRBJ1-6,TRBD1,CSVRGTDNSPLHF,TGCAGCGTTAGGGGGACAGATAATTCACCCCTCCACTTT
.,TRBV18,TRBJ1-5,.,CASSPSRYQPQHF,TGTGCCAGCTCACCATCGAGGTATCAGCCCCAGCATTTT
.,TRBV2,TRBJ1-5,.,CASRREQGINQPQHF,TGTGCCAGCCGTAGGGAACAGGGAATTAATCAGCCCCAGCATTTT
.,TRBV6-4,TRBJ1-2,.,CASSVGQGSYGYTF,TGTGCCAGCAGTGTCGGCCAGGGGAGCTATGGCTACACCTTC
.,TRBV7-9,TRBJ1-2,.,CSSSFTANYGYTF,TGTTCCAGCAGCTTTACAGCTAACTATGGCTACACCTTC
.,TRBV5-1,TRBJ2-7,TRBD2,CASSLAVTSGVPYEQYF,TGCGCCAGCAGCTTGGCGGTTACTAGCGGGGTGCCCTACGAGCAGTACTTC
.,TRBV21-1,TRBJ2-7,.,CASSKAHRGTYEQYF,TGTGCCAGCAGCAAAGCACACAGGGGGACCTACGAGCAGTACTTC
.,TRBV5-1,TRBJ2-3,.,CASSLRLVGSTDTQYF,TGCGCCAGCAGCCTGAGACTAGTTGGGTCCACAGATACGCAGTATTTT
.,TRBV7-3,TRBJ1-1,TRBD1,CASSSNGQGAEAFF,TGTGCCAGCAGCTCCAACGGACAGGGCGCTGAAGCTTTCTTT
few,TRBV5-4,TRBJ2-1,TRBD2,CASSPKTSGHNEQFF,TGTGCCAGCAGCCCAAAGACTAGCGGACACAATGAGCAGTTCTTC
few,TRBV15,TRBJ2-5,.,CATSSPPQETQYF,TGTGCCACCAGCAGCCCCCCTCAGGAGACCCAGTACTTC
.,TRBV6-5,TRBJ1-1,TRBD1,CASTTLQGDTEAFF,TGTGCCAGCACTACTTTGCAGGGGGACACTGAAGCTTTCTTT
.,TRBV2,TRBJ2-7,.,CASSDREGVVEEQYF,TGTGCCAGCAGTGATAGAGAGGGAGTTGTGGAAGAGCAGTACTTC
.,TRBV7-9,TRBJ2-5,TRBD2,CASSLLSGETQYF,TGTGCCAGCAGCTTACTTAGCGGGGAGACCCAGTACTTC
.,TRBV6-5,TRBJ1-6,.,CASSYGQGNSPLHF,TGTGCCAGCAGTTACGGGCAGGGGAATTCACCCCTCCACTTT
.,TRBV9,TRBJ1-1,.,CASSPLTGNGEAFF,TGTGCCAGCAGCCCTCTTACAGGAAATGGAGAAGCTTTCTTT
few,TRBV25-1,TRBJ2-7,TRBD2,CASRAGTSTHEQYF,TGTGCCAGCAGGGCCGGGACTAGCACCCACGAGCAGTACTTC
.,TRBV6-5,TRBJ1-2,TRBD1,CASRADRVPYGYTF,TGTGCCAGCAGGGCAGACAGGGTTCCCTATGGCTACACCTTC
.,TRBV29-1,TRBJ1-1,.,CSVGDDSWETEAFF,TGCAGCGTTGGAGATGACAGTTGGGAAACTGAAGCTTTCTTT
.,TRBV30,TRBJ1-2,TRBD1,CAFPGGRGRRGYTF,TGTGCCTTCCCGGGAGGCAGGGGGCGAAGAGGCTACACCTTC
once,TRBV7-2,TRBJ2-2,.,CASPSVGGLNTGELFF,TGTGCCAGTCCCTCAGTTGGGGGACTCAACACCGGGGAGCTGTTTTTT
few,TRBV14,TRBJ1-1,.,CASSPHQNTEAFF,TGTGCCAGCAGCCCCCATCAGAACACTGAAGCTTTCTTT
.,TRBV5-1,TRBJ2-6,TRBD1,CASSLPLGQANSGANVLTF,TGCGCCAGCAGCTTGCCCCTTGGACAGGCGAACTCTGGGGCCAACGTCCTGACTTTC
.,TRBV5-1,TRBJ1-1,TRBD1,CASSPSGQGDYTEAFF,TGCGCCAGCAGCCCTTCGGGACAGGGGGACTACACTGAAGCTTTCTTT
.,TRBV5-1,TRBJ2-7,.,CASSIFGSSSYEQYF,TGCGCCAGCAGCATTTTCGGGAGTAGCTCCTACGAGCAGTACTTC
few,TRBV5-5,TRBJ1-1,.,CASSLEPGKSTEAFF,TGTGCCAGCAGCTTGGAGCCGGGTAAGAGCACTGAAGCTTTCTTT
.,TRBV18,TRBJ1-5,.,CASSPQQGMDQPQHF,TGTGCCAGCTCACCCCAACAGGGCATGGATCAGCCCCAGCATTTT
.,TRBV7-2,TRBJ1-2,TRBD1,CASSLGNRGLLGYGYTF,TGTGCCAGCAGCTTAGGAAACAGGGGGCTATTGGGCTATGGCTACACCTTC
.,TRBV5-4,TRBJ1-4,TRBD1,CASSLVGQGGEKLFF,TGTGCCAGCAGCTTGGTGGGACAGGGAGGCGAAAAACTGTTTTTT
.,TRBV19,TRBJ1-4,.,CASSIAGIDEKLFF,TGTGCCAGTAGTATAGCCGGGATTGATGAAAAACTGTTTTTT
few,TRBV7-6,TRBJ2-2,.,CASSPPRNTGELFF,TGTGCCAGCAGCCCCCCTCGGAACACCGGGGAGCTGTTTTTT
large,TRBV6-1,TRBJ1-5,.,CASSHTGIFSQPQHF,TGTGCCAGCAGCCATACAGGGATTTTTAGTCAGCCCCAGCATTTT
.,TRBV11-2,TRBJ1-3,.,CASSLEPGGNTIYF,TGTGCCAGCAGCTTAGAACCAGGGGGAAACACCATATATTTT
.,TRBV15,TRBJ1-5,TRBD1,CATSRDLGQGNQPQHF,TGTGCCACCAGCAGAGATTTGGGACAGGGGAATCAGCCCCAGCATTTT
.,TRBV19,TRBJ2-5,.,CASSPGDRSQETQYF,TGTGCCAGTAGCCCTGGTGACAGATCCCAAGAGACCCAGTACTTC
.,TRBV5-1,TRBJ2-7,.,CASKDGTSYYEQYF,TGCGCCAGCAAGGACGGGACAAGCTACTACGAGCAGTACTTC
once,TRBV18,TRBJ2-2,TRBD1,CASSPTLDRANTGELFF,TGTGCCAGCTCACCGACCCTCGACAGGGCGAACACCGGGGAGCTGTTTTTT
.,TRBV18,TRBJ1-4,.,CASSPQESANEKLFF,TGTGCCAGCTCACCGCAGGAATCAGCTAATGAAAAACTGTTTTTT
.,TRBV9,TRBJ2-3,.,CASSPQRSPTDTQYF,TGTGCCAGCAGCCCTCAGCGGTCTCCCACAGATACGCAGTATTTT
few,TRBV14,TRBJ2-7,TRBD2,CASSQIAGGPYEQYF,TGTGCCAGCAGCCAGATAGCGGGAGGTCCCTACGAGCAGTACTTC
.,TRBV6-5,TRBJ2-5,.,CASSYVGGLQETQYF,TGTGCCAGCAGTTACGTTGGGGGCCTACAAGAGACCCAGTACTTC
.,TRBV11-3,TRBJ2-1,.,CASSPSSYNEQFF,TGTGCCAGCAGCCCTAGCTCCTACAATGAGCAGTTCTTC
few,TRBV5-1,TRBJ1-1,TRBD1,CASSLGDSLRENTEAFF,TGCGCCAGCAGCTTGGGGGACAGTTTAAGGGAGAACACTGAAGCTTTCTTT
once,TRBV5-4,TRBJ1-1,TRBD1,CASSLQGQGTSEAFF,TGTGCCAGCAGCTTGCAGGGACAGGGAACATCTGAAGCTTTCTTT
.,TRBV18,TRBJ1-5,TRBD1,CASGRTGKRGNQPQHF,TGTGCCAGCGGTAGGACAGGGAAACGGGGCAATCAGCCCCAGCATTTT
.,TRBV5-1,TRBJ2-3,.,CASSRDSRNDPQYF,TGCGCCAGCAGCCGAGACAGCCGAAATGACCCGCAGTATTTT
.,TRBV29-1,TRBJ2-1,.,CSVAHSYNEQFF,TGCAGCGTAGCGCACTCCTACAATGAGCAGTTCTTC